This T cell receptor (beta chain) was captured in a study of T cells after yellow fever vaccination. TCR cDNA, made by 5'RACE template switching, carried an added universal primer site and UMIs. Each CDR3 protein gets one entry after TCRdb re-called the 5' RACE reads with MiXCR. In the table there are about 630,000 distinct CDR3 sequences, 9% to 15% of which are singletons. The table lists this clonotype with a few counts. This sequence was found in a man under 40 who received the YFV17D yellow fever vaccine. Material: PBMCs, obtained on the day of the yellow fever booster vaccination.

The CDR3 DNA reads TGCGCCAGCAGCCTGGACAGGGGGAGGTGGAATGAGCAGTTCTTC. This encodes CASSLDRGRWNEQFF. V is TRBV5-1 and J is TRBJ2-1; TRBD1 aligns across 10 bases. CDR3 length: 15 amino acids. CDR1 and CDR2 from the germline V gene are SGHRS and YFSETQ. V shed 4 bases and J 7 bases; nucleotides not matched to a gene: 8.